These 16 T cell receptor beta chains share one sample of origin, sequenced in a study of tumor-infiltrating lymphocytes in primary liver carcinoma. The blood RNA (from unsorted whole blood) was obtained, and germline DNA was also extracted. Starting from roughly 540 ng of total RNA, TCR beta cDNA was produced with a primer in the constant region. Slightly modified ARM-PCR with three nested multiplex PCR rounds yielded TCR beta libraries. Amplification in the first two PCR rounds was performed using TRBV1-TRBV30 forward primers and a C-beta reverse primer for approximately 10 cycles each. In TCRdb, the multiplex PCR reads were re-called with MiXCR into one record per CDR3 protein. The table includes approximately 300,000 distinct CDR3 sequences, around three fifths detected once. Sequencing was carried out using peripheral blood. The receptors derive from a man aged 35-49 years with primary liver carcinoma and hepatitis B virus infection.

The V call is TRBV6-1, the J call TRBJ1-5, with D unresolved. Per the germline V gene, CDR1 is MNHNS and CDR2 is SASEGT. Trimming took 3 bases from V and 4 from J, leaving 13 bases between them. This CDR3 spans 15 amino acids. The CDR3 sequence is CASSDGGFGNQPQHF. The DNA of the CDR3 is TGTGCCAGCAGTGATGGAGGGTTCGGTAATCAGCCCCAGCATTTT.

This clonotype was seen a single time. At one of its ends the junction is not consistent with the germline gene, which may arise from a read error. The rearrangement joins TRBV12-3 or TRBV12-4 to TRBJ1-6; unclear D gene. The CDR3 is 13 residues long. The CDR3 DNA reads TGTGCCGGCAGTCCCAAACCTAATCCACCCCTCCACTTT. Protein product: CAGSPKPNPPLHF.

Comment on this clonotype: Mismatch with germline at one junction end may stem from a read error. The gene calls are TRBV11-2 and TRBJ2-5, with D possibly being TRBD2 (6 bases). Germline CDR1 SGHAT, CDR2 FQNNGV. The CDR3 runs 12 residues. The CDR3 coding sequence is TGTGGCAGCAGCCGGGGGTCTGAGACCCAGTACTTC. Its protein is CGSSRGSETQYF.

A word on this clonotype: The germline gene is not matched at one end of the junction; a read error may be the cause. The gene calls are TRBV11-1 and TRBJ2-7; D call uncertain. The CDR3 totals 15 residues. The germline gives CDR1 SGHAT, CDR2 FQDESV (reference sequence). CDR3 loop: CASSLGLAETYDQYF. The CDR3 region has the DNA TGTGCCAGCAGCTTAGGACTTGCGGAAACCTACGACCAGTACTTC.

On this clonotype itself: The CDR3 ends on some other residue instead of the conserved phenylalanine or tryptophan, so this is likely a read error. This chain joins TRBV2 and TRBJ2-7; D call uncertain. Germline loops: CDR1 SNHLY, CDR2 FYNNEI. V dropped 4 bases and J dropped 3 bases, with 7 bases sitting between them. The CDR3 is 12 amino acids. CDR3 amino acids: CASSVGVYEQYI. CDR3 in DNA: TGTGCCAGCAGTGTGGGCGTCTACGAGCAGTACATC.

The genes are TRBV10-3 and TRBJ2-1; 14 bases map to TRBD2. Germline V gene lookup returns CDR1 ENHRY and CDR2 SYGVKD. J lost 10 bases, V lost 6 bases, and 8 bases had no gene match. The CDR3 is made up of 15 amino acids. The CDR3 loop is CAIRVTSGRAGEQFF. For the CDR3, the DNA is TGTGCCATCAGGGTGACTAGCGGGAGGGCGGGAGAGCAGTTCTTC.

In regard to this clonotype: Possible read error: a much larger clone is one base away. The chain links TRBV6-1 to TRBJ2-7; D gene uncertain. The ends were cut back, 9 bases at V and 1 base at J, with 22 bases in the middle. The germline gives CDR1 MNHNS, CDR2 SASEGT. This CDR3 contains 16 residues. The CDR3 sequence is CASNLAAAQLSYEQYF. The DNA for the CDR3 is TGTGCCAGTAACCTCGCGGCAGCCCAACTATCCTACGAGCAGTACTTC.

In regard to this clonotype: The germline gene is not matched at one end of the junction; a read error may be the cause. V is TRBV29-1 and J is TRBJ2-5, with 8 bases lining up with TRBD1. Germline values: CDR1 SQVTM, CDR2 ANQGSEA. The CDR3 is 15 amino acids. The CDR3 region has the DNA TGCAGAGTTGAAGCGGGCAGGGGGCGAGCAGGGGCCCAGTACTTC. Translated, it gives CRVEAGRGRAGAQYF.

As regards this clonotype: A much bigger clone sits one base away, suggesting this may be a read error. The J gene is TRBJ1-2, the V gene TRBV6-6; 9 bases align to TRBD1. Unmatched junction bases numbered 8, after V lost 8 bases and J lost 4 bases. Germline assignment: CDR1 MNHNY and CDR2 SVGAGI (reference sequence). The CDR3 is 14 amino acids. The CDR3 region has the DNA TGTGCCAGCTGTGACACAGGGGGCGGCTATGGCTACACCTTC. As protein: CASCDTGGGYGYTF.

Comments on this clonotype: Germline and junction disagree at one end, which may indicate a read error. This sequence joins TRBV6-5 and TRBJ1-5, with D possibly being TRBD1 (5 bases). CDR1 and CDR2 from the germline V gene are MNHEY and SVGAGI. The CDR3 sequence is 15 residues long. CDR3 loop: CASSYSQGPNRPQHF. The CDR3 coding sequence is TGTGCCAGCAGTTACTCCCAGGGACCCAATCGGCCCCAGCATTTT.

To note about this clonotype: This may arise from a read error, as a much more abundant clone is one base away. This rearrangement joins TRBV6-2 or TRBV6-3 to TRBJ2-3, with TRBD2 as a possible D gene (5 bases). This CDR3 contains 15 residues. Germline CDR1 MNHEY, CDR2 SVGEGT. The CDR3 region has the DNA TGTGCCAGCAGCCCGACTACTGTGGGAGCAGATGCGCAGTATTTT. It translates to CASSPTTVGADAQYF.

The chain uses TRBV29-1 and TRBJ2-1; D gene unclear. The ends were cut back, 4 bases at V and 2 bases at J, with 9 bases in the middle. Germline V gives CDR1 SQVTM, CDR2 ANQGSEA. This CDR3 comprises 13 residues. The CDR3 loop reads CSVAVCAYNEQFF. As DNA, the CDR3 is TGCAGCGTTGCAGTCTGCGCCTACAATGAGCAGTTCTTC.

This clonotype was observed a few times. This clone may be a read error of a much larger clone one base away. V usage is TRBV29-1 and J usage is TRBJ1-2; TRBD1 aligns across 11 bases. CDR3 length: 13 amino acids. Per germline, CDR1 SQVTM and CDR2 ANQGSEA. The V segment lost 7 bases and the J segment 7 bases; nucleotides outside the gene matches: 8. As DNA, the CDR3 is TGCAGCGCCACCGGACAGGGGGCAAGTGGCTACACCTTC. Its translation: CSATGQGASGYTF.

The table lists this clonotype with a few counts. At one of its ends the junction is not consistent with the germline gene, which may arise from a read error. CDR3 sequence: CASRGAGENTGAFF. CDR3 nucleotides: TGTGCCAGCCGGGGGGCAGGGGAGAACACTGGAGCTTTCTTT. This chain connects TRBV12-3 or TRBV12-4 to TRBJ1-1, with TRBD1 as a possible D gene (6 bases). CDR3 size: 14 residues.

In the case of this clonotype: At one end, the junction sequence differs from germline, possibly due to a read error. The chain recombines TRBV6-1 with TRBJ2-1; TRBD1 aligns across 8 bases. CDR3 size: 17 residues. Germline V lookup: CDR1 MNHNS, CDR2 SASEGT. The CDR3 coding sequence is TGTGCCAGCACCCGATCCCCTACAGGGGGAAAGTACAATGAGCAGTTATTC. It is translated as CASTRSPTGGKYNEQLF.

The chain uses TRBV24-1 and TRBJ1-5, with D possibly TRBD1 on 6 matching bases. Deletions cut 4 bases from V and 3 bases from J, with 12 bases between. Germline V gene sequence: CDR1 KGHDR, CDR2 SFDVKD. This CDR3 region has 15 residues. The CDR3 coding sequence is TGTGCCACCAGTGAAGGTAGGGGGACCAATCAGCCCCAGCATTTT. It codes for CATSEGRGTNQPQHF.